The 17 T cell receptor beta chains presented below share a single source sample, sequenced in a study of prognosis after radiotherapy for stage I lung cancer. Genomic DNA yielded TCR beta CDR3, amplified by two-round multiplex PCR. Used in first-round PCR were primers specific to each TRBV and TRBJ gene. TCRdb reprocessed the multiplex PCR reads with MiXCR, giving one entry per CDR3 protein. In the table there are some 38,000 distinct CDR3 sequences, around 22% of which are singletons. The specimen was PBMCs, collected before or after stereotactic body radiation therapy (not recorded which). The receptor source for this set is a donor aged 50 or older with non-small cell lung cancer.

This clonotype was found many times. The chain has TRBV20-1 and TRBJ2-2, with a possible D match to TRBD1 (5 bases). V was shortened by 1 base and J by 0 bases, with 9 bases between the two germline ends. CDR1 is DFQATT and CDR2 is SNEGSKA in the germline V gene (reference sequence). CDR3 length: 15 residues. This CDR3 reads CSARGQPANTGELFF. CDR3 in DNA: TGCAGTGCTAGAGGACAGCCCGCGAACACCGGGGAGCTGTTTTTT.

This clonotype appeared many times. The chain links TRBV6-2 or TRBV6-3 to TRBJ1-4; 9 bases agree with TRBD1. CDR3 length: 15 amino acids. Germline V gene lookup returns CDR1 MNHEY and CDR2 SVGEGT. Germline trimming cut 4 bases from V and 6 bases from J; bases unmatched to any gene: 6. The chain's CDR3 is CASSSNRGRDEKLFF. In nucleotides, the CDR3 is TGTGCCAGCAGTTCAAACAGGGGGCGTGATGAAAAACTGTTTTTT.

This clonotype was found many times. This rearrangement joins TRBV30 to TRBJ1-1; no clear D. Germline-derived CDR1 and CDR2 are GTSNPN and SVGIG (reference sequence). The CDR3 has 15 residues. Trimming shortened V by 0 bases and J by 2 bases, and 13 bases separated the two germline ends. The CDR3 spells CAWSVSTAHNTEAFF. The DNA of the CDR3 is TGTGCCTGGAGTGTAAGCACGGCCCATAACACTGAAGCTTTCTTT.

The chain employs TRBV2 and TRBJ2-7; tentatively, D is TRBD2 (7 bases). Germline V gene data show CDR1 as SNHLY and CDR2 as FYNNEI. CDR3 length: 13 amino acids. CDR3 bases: TGTGCAGTAGTTCGGGGGGACACCTACGAGCAGTACTTC. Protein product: CAVVRGDTYEQYF.

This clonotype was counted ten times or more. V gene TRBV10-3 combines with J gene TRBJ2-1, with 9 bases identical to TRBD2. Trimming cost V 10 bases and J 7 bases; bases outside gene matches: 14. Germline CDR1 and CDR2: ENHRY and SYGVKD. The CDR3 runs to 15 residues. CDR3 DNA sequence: TGTGCCACCGGGACCGGGACTAGCAATCCAAATGAGCAGTTCTTC. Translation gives CATGTGTSNPNEQFF.

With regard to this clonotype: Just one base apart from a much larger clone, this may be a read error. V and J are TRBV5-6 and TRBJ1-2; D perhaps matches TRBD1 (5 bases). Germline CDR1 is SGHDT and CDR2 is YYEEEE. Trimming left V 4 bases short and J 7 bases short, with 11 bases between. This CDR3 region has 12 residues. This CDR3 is CASSPKGVGYTF. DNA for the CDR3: TGTGCCAGCAGCCCTAAAGGGGTTGGCTACACCTTC.

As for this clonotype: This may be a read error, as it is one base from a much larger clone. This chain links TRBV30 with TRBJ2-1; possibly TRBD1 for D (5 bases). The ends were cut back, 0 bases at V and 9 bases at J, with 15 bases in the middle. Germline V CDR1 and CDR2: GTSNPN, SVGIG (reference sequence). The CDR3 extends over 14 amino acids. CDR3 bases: TGTGCCTGGAGTGTACTTACAGGCCCGAGTGAGCAGTTCTTC. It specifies CAWSVLTGPSEQFF.

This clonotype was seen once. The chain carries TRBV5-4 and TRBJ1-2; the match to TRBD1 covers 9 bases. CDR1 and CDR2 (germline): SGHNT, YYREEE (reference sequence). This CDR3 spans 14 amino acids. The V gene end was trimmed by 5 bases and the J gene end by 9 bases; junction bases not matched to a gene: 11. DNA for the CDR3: TGTGCCAGCAGACCCGGACAGGGGATTATATGCTACACCTTC. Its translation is CASRPGQGIICYTF.

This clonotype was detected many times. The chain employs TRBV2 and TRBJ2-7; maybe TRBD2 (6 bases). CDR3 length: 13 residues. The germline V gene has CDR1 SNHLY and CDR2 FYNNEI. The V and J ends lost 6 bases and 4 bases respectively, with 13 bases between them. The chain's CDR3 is CASRRDGNYEQYF. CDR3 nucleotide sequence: TGTGCCAGCAGGCGGGACGGTAATTACGAGCAGTACTTC. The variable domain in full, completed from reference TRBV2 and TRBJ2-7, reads EPEVTQTPSHQVTQMGQEVILRCVPISNHLYFYWYRQILGQKVEFLVSFYNNEISEKSEIFDDQFSVERPDGSNFTLKIRSTKLEDSAMYFCASRRDGNYEQYFGPGTRLTVT.

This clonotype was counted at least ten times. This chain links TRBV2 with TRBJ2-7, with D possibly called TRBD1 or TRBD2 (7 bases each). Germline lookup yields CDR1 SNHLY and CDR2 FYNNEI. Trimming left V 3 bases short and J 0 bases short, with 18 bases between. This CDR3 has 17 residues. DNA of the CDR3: TGTGCCAGCAGTGAGAGGCCAGGGGGGGCGGACTCCTACGAGCAGTACTTC. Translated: CASSERPGGADSYEQYF.

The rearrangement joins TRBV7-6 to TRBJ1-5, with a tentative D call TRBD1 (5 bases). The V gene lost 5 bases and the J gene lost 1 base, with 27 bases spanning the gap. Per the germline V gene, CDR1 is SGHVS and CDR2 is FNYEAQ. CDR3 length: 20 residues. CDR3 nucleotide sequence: TGTGCCAGCAGCCCCTACCCCGACAGCGGAAGGTATGGGAGCAATCAGCCCCAGCATTTT. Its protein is CASSPYPDSGRYGSNQPQHF.

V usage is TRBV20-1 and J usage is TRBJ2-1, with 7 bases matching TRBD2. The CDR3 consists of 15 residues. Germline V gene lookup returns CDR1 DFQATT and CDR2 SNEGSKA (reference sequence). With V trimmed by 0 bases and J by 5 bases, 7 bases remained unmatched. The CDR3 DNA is TGCAGTGCTAGAGATTTAGCGGGCCAAGACAATGAGCAGTTCTTC. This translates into CSARDLAGQDNEQFF.

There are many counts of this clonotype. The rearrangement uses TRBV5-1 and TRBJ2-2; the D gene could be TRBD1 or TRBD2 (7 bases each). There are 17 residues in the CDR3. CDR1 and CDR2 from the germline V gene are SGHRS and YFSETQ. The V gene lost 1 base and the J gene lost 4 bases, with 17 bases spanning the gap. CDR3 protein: CASSLSGTAPGTGELFF. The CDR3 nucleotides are TGCGCCAGCAGCTTGAGCGGGACAGCGCCGGGCACCGGGGAGCTGTTTTTT.

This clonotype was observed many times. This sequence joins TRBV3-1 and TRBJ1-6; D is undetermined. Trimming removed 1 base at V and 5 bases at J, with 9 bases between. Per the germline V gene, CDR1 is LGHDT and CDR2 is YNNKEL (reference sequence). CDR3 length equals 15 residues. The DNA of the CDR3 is TGTGCCAGCAGCCAAGGGGGATCGAATAATTCACCCCTCCACTTT. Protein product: CASSQGGSNNSPLHF.

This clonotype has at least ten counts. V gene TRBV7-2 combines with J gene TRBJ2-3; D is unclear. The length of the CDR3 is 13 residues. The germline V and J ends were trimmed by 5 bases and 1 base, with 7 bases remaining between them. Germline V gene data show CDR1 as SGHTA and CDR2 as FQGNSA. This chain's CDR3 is CASSRKGTDTQYF. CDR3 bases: TGTGCCAGCAGCAGAAAGGGCACAGATACGCAGTATTTT.

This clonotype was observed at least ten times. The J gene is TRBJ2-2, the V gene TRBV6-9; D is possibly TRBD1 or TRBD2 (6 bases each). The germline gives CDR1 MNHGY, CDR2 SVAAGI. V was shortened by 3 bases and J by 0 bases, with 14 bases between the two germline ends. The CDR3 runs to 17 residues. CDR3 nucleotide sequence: TGTGCCAGCAGTTACCTCGTGGGGGGCCCGAACACCGGGGAGCTGTTTTTT. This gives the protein CASSYLVGGPNTGELFF.

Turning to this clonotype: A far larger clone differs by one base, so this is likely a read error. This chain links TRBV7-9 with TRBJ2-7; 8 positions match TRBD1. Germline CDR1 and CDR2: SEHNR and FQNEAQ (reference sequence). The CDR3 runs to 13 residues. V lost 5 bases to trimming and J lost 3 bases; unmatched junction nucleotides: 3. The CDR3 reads CASSPDRDYEQYF. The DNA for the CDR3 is TGTGCCAGCAGCCCGGACAGGGACTACGAGCAGTACTTC.